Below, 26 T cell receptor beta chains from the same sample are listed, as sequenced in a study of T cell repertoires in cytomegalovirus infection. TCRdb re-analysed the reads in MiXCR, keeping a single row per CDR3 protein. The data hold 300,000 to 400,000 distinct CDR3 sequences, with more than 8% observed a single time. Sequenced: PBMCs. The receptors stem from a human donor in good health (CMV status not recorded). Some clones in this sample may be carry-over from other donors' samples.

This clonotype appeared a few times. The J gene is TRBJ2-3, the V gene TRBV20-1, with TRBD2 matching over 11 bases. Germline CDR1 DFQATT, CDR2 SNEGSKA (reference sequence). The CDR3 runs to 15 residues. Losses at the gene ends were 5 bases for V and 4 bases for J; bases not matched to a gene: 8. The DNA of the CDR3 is TGCAGTGCTGCTTTACTAGCGGGAGTATCAGATACGCAGTATTTT. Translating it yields CSAALLAGVSDTQYF.

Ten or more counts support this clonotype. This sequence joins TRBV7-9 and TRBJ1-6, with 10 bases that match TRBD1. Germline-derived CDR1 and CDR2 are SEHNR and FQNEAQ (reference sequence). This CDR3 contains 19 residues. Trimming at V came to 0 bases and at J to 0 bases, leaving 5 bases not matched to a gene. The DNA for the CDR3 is TGTGCCAGCAGCTTAGCGCTAAGGACAGGGGGCTCCTATAATTCACCCCTCCACTTT. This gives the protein CASSLALRTGGSYNSPLHF.

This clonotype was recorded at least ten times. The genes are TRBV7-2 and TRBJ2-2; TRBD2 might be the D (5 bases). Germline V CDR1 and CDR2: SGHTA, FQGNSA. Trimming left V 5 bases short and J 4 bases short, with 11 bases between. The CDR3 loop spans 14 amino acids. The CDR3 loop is CASSTGRGTGELFF. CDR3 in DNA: TGTGCCAGCAGCACCGGACGGGGCACCGGGGAGCTGTTTTTT.

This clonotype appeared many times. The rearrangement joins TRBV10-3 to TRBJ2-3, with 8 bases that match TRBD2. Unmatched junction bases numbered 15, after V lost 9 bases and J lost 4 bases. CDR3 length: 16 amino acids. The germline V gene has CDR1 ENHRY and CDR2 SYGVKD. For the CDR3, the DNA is TGTGCCATTTCGAGCGGGAGTAAGGCGGGGTCAGATACGCAGTATTTT. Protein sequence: CAISSGSKAGSDTQYF.

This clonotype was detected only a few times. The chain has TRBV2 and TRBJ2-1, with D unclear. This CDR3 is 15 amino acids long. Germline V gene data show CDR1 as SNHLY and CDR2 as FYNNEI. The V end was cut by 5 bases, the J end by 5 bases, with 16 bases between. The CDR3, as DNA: TGTGCCAGCAGTCGCGACCGAAAGGGCAACAATGAGCAGTTCTTC. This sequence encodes CASSRDRKGNNEQFF.

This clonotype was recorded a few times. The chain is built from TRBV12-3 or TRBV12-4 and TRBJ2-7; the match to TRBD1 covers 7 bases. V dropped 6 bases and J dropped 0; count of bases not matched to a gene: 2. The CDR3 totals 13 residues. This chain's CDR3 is CASRGQYSYEQYF. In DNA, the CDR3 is TGTGCCAGCAGGGGACAGTACTCCTACGAGCAGTACTTC.

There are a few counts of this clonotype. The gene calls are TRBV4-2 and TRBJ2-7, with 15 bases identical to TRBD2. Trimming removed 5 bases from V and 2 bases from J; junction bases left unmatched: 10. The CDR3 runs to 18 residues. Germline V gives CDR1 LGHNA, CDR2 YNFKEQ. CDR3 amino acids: CASSYTGTSGGKAYEQYF. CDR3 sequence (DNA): TGTGCCAGCAGCTATACCGGGACTAGCGGGGGGAAAGCCTACGAGCAGTACTTC.

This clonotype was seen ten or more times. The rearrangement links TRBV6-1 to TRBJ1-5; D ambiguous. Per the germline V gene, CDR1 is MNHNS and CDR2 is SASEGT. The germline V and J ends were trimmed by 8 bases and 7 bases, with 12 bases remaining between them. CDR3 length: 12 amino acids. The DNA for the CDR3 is TGTGCCAGCCGGGGATACAACCAGCCCCAGCATTTT. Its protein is CASRGYNQPQHF.

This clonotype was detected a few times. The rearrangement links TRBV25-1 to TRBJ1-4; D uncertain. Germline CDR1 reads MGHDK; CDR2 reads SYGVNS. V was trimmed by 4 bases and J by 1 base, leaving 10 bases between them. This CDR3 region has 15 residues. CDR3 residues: CASSGPGQTNEKLFF. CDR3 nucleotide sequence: TGTGCCAGCAGTGGACCGGGCCAAACTAATGAAAAACTGTTTTTT.

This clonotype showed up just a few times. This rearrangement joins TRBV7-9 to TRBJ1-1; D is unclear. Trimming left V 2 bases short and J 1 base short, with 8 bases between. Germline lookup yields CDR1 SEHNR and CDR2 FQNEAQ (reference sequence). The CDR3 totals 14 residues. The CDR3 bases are TGTGCCAGCAGCTTAACGAAGAAGAACACTGAAGCTTTCTTT. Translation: CASSLTKKNTEAFF. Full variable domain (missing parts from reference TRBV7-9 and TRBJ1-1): DTGVSQNPRHKITKRGQNVTFRCDPISEHNRLYWYRQTLGQGPEFLTYFQNEAQLEKSRLLSDRFSAERPKGSFSTLEIQRTEQGDSAMYLCASSLTKKNTEAFFGQGTRLTVV.

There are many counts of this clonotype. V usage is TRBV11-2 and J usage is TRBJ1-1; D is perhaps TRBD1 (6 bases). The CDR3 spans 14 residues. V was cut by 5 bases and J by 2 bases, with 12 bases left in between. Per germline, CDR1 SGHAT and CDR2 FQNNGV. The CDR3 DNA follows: TGTGCCAGCAGCCCCGGACAGCCCAACACTGAAGCTTTCTTT. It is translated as CASSPGQPNTEAFF.

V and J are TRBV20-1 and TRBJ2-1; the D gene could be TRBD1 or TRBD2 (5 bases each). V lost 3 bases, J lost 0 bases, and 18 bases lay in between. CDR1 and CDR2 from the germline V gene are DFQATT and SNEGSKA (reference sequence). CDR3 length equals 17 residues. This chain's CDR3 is CSARDLEGRSSYNEQFF. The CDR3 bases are TGCAGTGCTAGGGACCTCGAGGGGCGTAGCTCCTACAATGAGCAGTTCTTC.

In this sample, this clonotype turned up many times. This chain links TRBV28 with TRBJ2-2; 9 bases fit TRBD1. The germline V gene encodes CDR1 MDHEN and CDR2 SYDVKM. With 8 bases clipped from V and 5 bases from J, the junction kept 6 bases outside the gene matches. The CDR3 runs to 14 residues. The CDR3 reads CASQTGGWTGELFF. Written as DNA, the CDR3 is TGTGCCAGCCAGACAGGGGGATGGACCGGGGAGCTGTTTTTT.

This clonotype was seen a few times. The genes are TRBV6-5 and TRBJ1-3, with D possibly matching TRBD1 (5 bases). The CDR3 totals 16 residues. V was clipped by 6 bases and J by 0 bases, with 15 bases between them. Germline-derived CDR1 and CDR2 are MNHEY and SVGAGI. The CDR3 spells CASRGRGMSSGNTIYF. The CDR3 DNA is TGTGCCAGCAGGGGAAGGGGTATGAGCTCTGGAAACACCATATATTTT.

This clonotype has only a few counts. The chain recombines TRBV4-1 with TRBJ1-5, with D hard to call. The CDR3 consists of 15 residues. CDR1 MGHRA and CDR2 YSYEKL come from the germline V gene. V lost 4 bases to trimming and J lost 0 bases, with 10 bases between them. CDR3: CASSPDLGSNQPQHF. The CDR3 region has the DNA TGCGCCAGCAGCCCAGATCTGGGTAGCAATCAGCCCCAGCATTTT.

As DNA, the CDR3 is TGTGCCAGCTCACCACCACAGGGATCCCGCGAAGCTTTCTTT. This codes for CASSPPQGSREAFF. This chain uses TRBV18 with TRBJ1-1, with D perhaps matching TRBD1 (6 bases). CDR1 is KGHSH and CDR2 is LQKENI in the germline V gene. With 0 bases removed from V and 8 bases from J, the gap between germline ends came to 13 bases. The CDR3 consists of 14 residues.

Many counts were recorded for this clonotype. This CDR3 is CASTPYGEGTEAFF. The CDR3 DNA reads as TGTGCCAGCACCCCCTACGGGGAAGGCACTGAAGCTTTCTTT. The chain is built from TRBV6-5 and TRBJ1-1; D uncertain. Trimming removed 7 bases from V and 4 bases from J, with 16 bases in between. CDR1 is MNHEY and CDR2 is SVGAGI in the germline V gene. This CDR3 is 14 amino acids long.

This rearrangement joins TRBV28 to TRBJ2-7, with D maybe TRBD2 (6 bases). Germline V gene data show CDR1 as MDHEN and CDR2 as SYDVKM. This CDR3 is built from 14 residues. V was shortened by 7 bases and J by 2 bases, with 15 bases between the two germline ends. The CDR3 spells CASNTGGLTYEQYF. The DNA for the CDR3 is TGTGCCAGCAACACAGGCGGACTAACCTACGAGCAGTACTTC.

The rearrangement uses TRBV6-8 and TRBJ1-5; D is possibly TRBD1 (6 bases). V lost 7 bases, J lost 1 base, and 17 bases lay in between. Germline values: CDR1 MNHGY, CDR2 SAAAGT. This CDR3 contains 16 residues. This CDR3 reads CASKLGGTSSNQPQHF. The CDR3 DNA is TGTGCCAGCAAACTAGGGGGGACGAGCAGCAATCAGCCCCAGCATTTT.

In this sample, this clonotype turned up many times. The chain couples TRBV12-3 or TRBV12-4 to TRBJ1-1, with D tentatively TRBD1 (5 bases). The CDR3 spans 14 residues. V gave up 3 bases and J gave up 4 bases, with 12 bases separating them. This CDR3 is CASSLKAGLTEAFF. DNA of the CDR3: TGTGCCAGCAGTTTGAAGGCAGGGCTCACTGAAGCTTTCTTT.

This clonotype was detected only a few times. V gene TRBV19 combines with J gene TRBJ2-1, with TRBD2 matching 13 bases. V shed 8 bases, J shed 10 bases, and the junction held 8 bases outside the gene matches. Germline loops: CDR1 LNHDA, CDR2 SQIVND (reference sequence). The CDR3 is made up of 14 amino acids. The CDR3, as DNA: TGTGCCAGTCAACTAGCGGGGGGGGCGGGGGAGCAGTTCTTC. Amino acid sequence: CASQLAGGAGEQFF.

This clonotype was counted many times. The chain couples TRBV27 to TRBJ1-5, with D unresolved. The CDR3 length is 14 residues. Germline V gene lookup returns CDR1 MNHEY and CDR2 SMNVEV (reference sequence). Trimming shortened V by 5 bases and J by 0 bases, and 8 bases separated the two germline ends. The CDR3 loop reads CASSERNSNQPQHF. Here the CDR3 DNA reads TGTGCCAGCAGTGAACGAAATAGCAATCAGCCCCAGCATTTT.

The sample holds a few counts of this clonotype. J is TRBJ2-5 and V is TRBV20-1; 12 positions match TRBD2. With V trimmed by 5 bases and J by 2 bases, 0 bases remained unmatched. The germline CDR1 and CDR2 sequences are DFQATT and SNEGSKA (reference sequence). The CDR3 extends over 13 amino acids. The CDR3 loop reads CSAGLAGQETQYF. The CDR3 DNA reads TGCAGTGCTGGACTAGCGGGGCAAGAGACCCAGTACTTC.

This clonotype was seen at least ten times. The CDR3 region is CASSLNLNTGELFF. DNA for the CDR3: TGTGCCAGCAGCCTCAATCTGAACACCGGGGAGCTGTTTTTT. The chain has TRBV7-2 and TRBJ2-2; D uncertain. CDR3 size: 14 residues. Germline V gives CDR1 SGHTA, CDR2 FQGNSA. V lost 5 bases, J lost 1 base, and 8 bases lay in between.

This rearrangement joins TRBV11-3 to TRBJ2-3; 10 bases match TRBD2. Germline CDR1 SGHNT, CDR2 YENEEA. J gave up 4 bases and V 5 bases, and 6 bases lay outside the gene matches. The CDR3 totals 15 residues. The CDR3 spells CASSSGRGVPDTQYF. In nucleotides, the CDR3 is TGTGCCAGCAGCAGCGGGAGGGGGGTCCCAGATACGCAGTATTTT.

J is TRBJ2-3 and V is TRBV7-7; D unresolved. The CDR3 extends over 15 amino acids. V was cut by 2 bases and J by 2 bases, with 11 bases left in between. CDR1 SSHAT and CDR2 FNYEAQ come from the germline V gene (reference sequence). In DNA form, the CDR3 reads TGTGCCAGCAGCTTACGACCAGGCCCCACAGATACGCAGTATTTT. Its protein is CASSLRPGPTDTQYF.